This TCR beta chain was profiled in a study of blood T cell repertoires in COVID-19. For the study at large: Sources were T cells, B-cell-depleted T cells, or PBMCs; the material itself was cDNA or gDNA.

Patients of the Seattle cohort, enrolled during active infection, were followed longitudinally. The V gene's germline CDR1 is MNHEY and CDR2 SMNVEV (reference sequence). CDR3 length: 13 amino acids. Trimming took off 2 bases at V and 2 bases at J, with 7 bases between the two ends. As originally analysed: Amplification of reference gene primers provided the estimated nucleated cell counts. TCRdb's table, derived via immunoSEQ multiplex PCR, lists solely in-frame clones and lacks some. The V and J calls and the clone size are those of that table, but D and trimming were determined from the DNA. Of a few hundred thousand clones listed, about 87% are singletons.

Sequenced input: peripheral blood. The sequence was obtained from a young man with COVID-19, enrolled during active disease. The chain links TRBV27 to TRBJ2-7, with D unresolved. The CDR3 nucleotides are TGTGCCAGCAGTTTAGCGTATGCCTACGAGCAGTACTTC. Encoded protein: CASSLAYAYEQYF.